The clone carrying this T cell receptor beta chain was detected once. Its antigen is unidentified. Here immunoSEQ multiplex PCR was the method, and the copy in TCRdb shows in-frame clones only, minus some. The data show 6,000 to 9,500 clones, over 45% seen once. The entry originates in a study of neoadjuvant anti-PD-1 for oral cavity cancer. Whole-study context: Before surgery, most patients got three to four biweekly 3 mg/kg nivolumab doses.

The V gene end was trimmed by 5 bases and the J gene end by 3 bases; junction bases not matched to a gene: 8. The germline CDR1 and CDR2 sequences are SGHTA and FQGTGA. This CDR3 has 15 amino acids. The study's findings and limits: Post-treatment tumors with larger preexisting clones showed more shrinkage. Pretreatment Treg/Th17 ratio correlated inversely with post-treatment tumor clonality.

This receptor was identified in a person aged 40 to 85 with oral cavity squamous cell carcinoma. V gene TRBV7-3 combines with J gene TRBJ2-3; 7 nucleotides agree with TRBD2. The source material was tumor tissue, sampled before nivolumab (anti-PD-1) treatment. The CDR3 region is CASSVGGRETDTQYF. In DNA form, the CDR3 reads TGTGCCAGCAGCGTTGGCGGGAGAGAAACAGATACGCAGTATTTT.